These T cell receptor beta chains were read from a single sample in a study of identifying expanded T cells in peripheral blood. Profiling relied on immunoSEQ multiplex PCR, and the TCRdb table lists in-frame clones only, not all of them. This repertoire shows nearly 60,000 clones, roughly 87% found once; its top ten account for approximately 3.8%. The sequenced sample was blood. These receptors were taken from a person aged 18-70 years in good health. Each CDR3 is given with its conserved first and last residue. Each record gives: D gene, V gene, CDR3 length, J gene, clone size, CDR3 protein, CDR3 DNA. A D gene is named only where the DNA matches it firmly. Part of the rows lack a size; the others show once, few, many or a class for expanded clones.

D: -; V: TRBV5-8; length: 10; J: TRBJ2-7; size: -; CDR3: CASSTYEQYF; DNA: TGTGCCAGCAGCACATACGAGCAGTACTTC
D: TRBD1; V: TRBV9; length: 15; J: TRBJ2-4; size: -; CDR3: CASSVVLDRENIQYF; DNA: TGTGCCAGCAGCGTAGTATTGGACAGGGAAAACATTCAGTACTTC
D: TRBD2; V: TRBV5-4; length: 14; J: TRBJ2-1; size: -; CDR3: CASSLGGGHNEQFF; DNA: TGTGCCAGCAGCTTGGGCGGGGGGCACAATGAGCAGTTCTTC
D: -; V: TRBV7-2; length: 13; J: TRBJ1-2; size: once; CDR3: CASRNGRSSGYTF; DNA: TGTGCCAGCAGAAACGGACGGTCCTCGGGCTACACCTTC
D: TRBD2; V: TRBV4-3; length: 17; J: TRBJ2-7; size: -; CDR3: CASSQDPGLAGGYEQYF; DNA: TGCGCCAGCAGCCAAGATCCCGGACTAGCGGGGGGATACGAGCAGTACTTC
D: -; V: TRBV6-1; length: 15; J: TRBJ1-5; size: -; CDR3: CASSDFWDSNQPQHF; DNA: TGTGCCAGCAGTGATTTTTGGGATAGCAATCAGCCCCAGCATTTT
D: -; V: TRBV7-9; length: 12; J: TRBJ1-2; size: -; CDR3: CASSFINYGYTF; DNA: TGTGCCAGCAGCTTTATTAACTATGGCTACACCTTC
D: -; V: TRBV7-2; length: 14; J: TRBJ1-1; size: -; CDR3: CASSFSSANTEAFF; DNA: TGTGCCAGCAGCTTTAGTTCGGCTAACACTGAAGCTTTCTTT
D: -; V: TRBV21-1; length: 16; J: TRBJ1-1; size: -; CDR3: CASSIRRGLTRTEAFF; DNA: TGTGCCAGCAGCATACGGAGGGGACTCACGAGGACTGAAGCTTTCTTT
D: -; V: TRBV19; length: 13; J: TRBJ1-3; size: -; CDR3: CASKRNSGNTIYF; DNA: TGTGCCAGTAAAAGGAACTCTGGAAACACCATATATTTT
D: -; V: TRBV10-3; length: 11; J: TRBJ1-2; size: -; CDR3: CAISGGYGYTF; DNA: TGTGCCATCAGTGGCGGATATGGCTACACCTTC
D: -; V: TRBV6-5; length: 16; J: TRBJ1-2; size: -; CDR3: CASSYSWGGSGYGYTF; DNA: TGTGCCAGCAGTTACTCTTGGGGGGGTTCGGGCTATGGCTACACCTTC
D: TRBD1; V: TRBV19; length: 15; J: TRBJ2-2; size: once; CDR3: CASRIQQGPTGELFF; DNA: TGTGCCAGTAGGATACAACAGGGGCCCACCGGGGAGCTGTTTTTT
D: -; V: TRBV10-2; length: 13; J: TRBJ1-4; size: -; CDR3: CASSLQADEKLFF; DNA: TGCGCCAGCAGTCTACAGGCGGATGAAAAACTGTTTTTT
D: -; V: TRBV9; length: 16; J: TRBJ2-5; size: once; CDR3: CASSVSLASSGETQYF; DNA: TGTGCCAGCAGCGTGAGTCTCGCGTCCTCGGGAGAGACCCAGTACTTC
D: TRBD1; V: TRBV19; length: 17; J: TRBJ1-5; size: -; CDR3: CASSGTGGLGSNQPQHF; DNA: TGTGCCAGTTCCGGGACAGGGGGCTTGGGGAGCAATCAGCCCCAGCATTTT
D: -; V: TRBV7-2; length: 14; J: TRBJ2-7; size: -; CDR3: CASSFGIITYEQYF; DNA: TGTGCCAGCAGCTTTGGAATTATCACCTACGAGCAGTACTTC
D: TRBD2; V: TRBV11-2; length: 17; J: TRBJ2-7; size: -; CDR3: CASSLLGRLAGASEQYF; DNA: TGTGCCAGCAGCTTACTCGGACGACTAGCGGGAGCTAGCGAGCAGTACTTC
D: -; V: TRBV6-5; length: 13; J: TRBJ2-2; size: -; CDR3: CASSWTEMGELFF; DNA: TGTGCCAGCAGTTGGACCGAGATGGGGGAGCTGTTTTTT
D: -; V: TRBV6-1; length: 15; J: TRBJ2-6; size: -; CDR3: CASSGSSSGANVLTF; DNA: TGTGCCAGCAGTGGGAGTTCATCTGGGGCCAACGTCCTGACTTTC
D: -; V: TRBV5-4; length: 14; J: TRBJ2-3; size: -; CDR3: CASKRDTYTDTQYF; DNA: TGTGCCAGCAAGAGGGACACTTACACAGATACGCAGTATTTT
D: -; V: TRBV7-8; length: 16; J: TRBJ1-5; size: -; CDR3: CASSRKMGLGNQPQHF; DNA: TGTGCCAGCAGCCGAAAAATGGGTCTGGGCAATCAGCCCCAGCATTTT
D: TRBD1; V: TRBV7-3; length: 14; J: TRBJ2-2; size: -; CDR3: CASRPGQGSGELFF; DNA: TGTGCCAGCAGGCCGGGACAGGGATCCGGGGAGCTGTTTTTT
D: TRBD1; V: TRBV19; length: 17; J: TRBJ1-1; size: -; CDR3: CASSKIDRGMVNTEAFF; DNA: TGTGCCAGTAGTAAGATCGACAGGGGGATGGTGAACACTGAAGCTTTCTTT
D: TRBD1; V: TRBV11-2; length: 15; J: TRBJ2-1; size: -; CDR3: CASSLTGTGGNEQFF; DNA: TGTGCCAGCAGCCTGACCGGGACAGGTGGGAATGAGCAGTTCTTC
D: TRBD1; V: TRBV7-2; length: 13; J: TRBJ1-1; size: -; CDR3: CASSLRQGLEAFF; DNA: TGTGCCAGCAGCTTGAGACAGGGGCTTGAAGCTTTCTTT
D: -; V: TRBV20-1; length: 11; J: TRBJ1-2; size: -; CDR3: CSAVRESGYTF; DNA: TGCAGTGCAGTCCGGGAGAGCGGCTACACCTTC
D: -; V: TRBV7-2; length: 15; J: TRBJ2-7; size: few; CDR3: CASSLAHGSSYEQYF; DNA: TGTGCCAGCAGCTTAGCGCACGGGAGCTCCTACGAGCAGTACTTC